In this sample, the clone carrying this TCR beta chain turned up once. The CDR3 covers 15 residues. Germline CDR1 is LNHDA and CDR2 is SQIVND (reference sequence). V shed 7 bases and J shed 10 bases, with 20 bases lying between them. The treatment here: randomized to nivolumab then ipilimumab (arm A) or the reverse (arm B). PBMC sorting kept live CD3+CD8+ cells without CD19 or CD56. Generated by immunoSEQ multiplex PCR, the TCRdb table keeps only in-frame clones and is missing some. The profile shows about 24,000 clones, about four fifths of them singletons. This record comes from a study of sequential checkpoint blockade in melanoma. Study background: Each arm's sequence ended with maintenance nivolumab.

This chain connects TRBV19 to TRBJ1-6; no clear D. The receptor was isolated from a human donor with melanoma. The source material was CD8+ T cells sorted from blood (inferred from file names), sampled from a patient given nivolumab and ipilimumab in sequence. CDR3 DNA: TGTGCCAGTACCGCGGCGGGTCCAGGTAGCTCACCCCTCCACTTT. Its translation: CASTAAGPGSSPLHF.